This paragraph reports one TCR beta chain. Antigen unknown. Produced via immunoSEQ multiplex PCR; TCRdb's table is partial and in-frame only. The sample has tens of thousands of clones, around 70% seen once. The data originate from a study of vaccination effects on CD4 cells after COVID-19. Antigen-specific CD4+ T cells were expanded (with viral peptide pools) by the ViraFEST assay ahead of sequencing. With approximately 9 days of culture completed, CD4+ T cells were isolated. Participants were given two doses of BNT162b2 or mRNA-1273 vaccine. Study-wide findings and caveats: The study enrolled few convalescent patients and sampled no early post-infection timepoints.

Germline trimming cut 8 bases from V and 7 bases from J; bases unmatched to any gene: 6. CDR1 and CDR2 (germline): MNHEY, SVGAGI. This CDR3 has 13 residues. The chain combines TRBV6-5 with TRBJ2-7, with 12 positions matching TRBD2. The source of this sequence is a human donor who received a COVID-19 vaccine. The material sequenced was CD4+ T cells from PBMCs cultured with HCoV-NL63 spike peptides, taken after COVID-19 vaccination. CDR3 in amino acids: CASRTSGNIEQYF. The CDR3 region has the DNA TGTGCCAGCCGGACTAGCGGGAACATTGAGCAGTACTTC.